A single sample is the source of the 23 T cell receptor beta chains below, sequenced in a study of cytomegalovirus exposure and HLA in healthy donors (dated by TCRdb to 2015 to 2018). Receptor amplification or capture employed the immunoSEQ multiplex PCR assay. Entries here come from immuneACCESS through TCRdb and include only in-frame sequences with V and J called. Some clones fail to appear in such tables; in the studies checked, an unresolved V gene covers under half of the shortfall, and the cause of the remainder is unknown. This sample comprises about 79,000 clones, over 85% of them detected only once. The ten biggest clones cover 3.6% of the sample. Input material: PBMCs. The source is a woman aged 25 to 39 in good health and CMV-seronegative.

Details on this clone: This same CDR3 is encoded by further DNA sequences in the sample. The chain uses TRBV19 and TRBJ2-3; TRBD2 matches at 11 bases. The CDR3 totals 18 residues. V trimming: 5 bases; J trimming: 0 bases; junction bases outside the gene matches: 10. CDR1 and CDR2 from the germline V gene are LNHDA and SQIVND (reference sequence). CDR3 bases: TGTGCCAGTAGTGTTGGACTAGCGGGTCCAGCTAGCACAGATACGCAGTATTTT. Protein product: CASSVGLAGPASTDTQYF.

The chain uses TRBV27 and TRBJ2-6; D call uncertain. Germline CDR1 is MNHEY and CDR2 is SMNVEV (reference sequence). The CDR3 totals 13 residues. The ends were cut back, 6 bases at V and 0 bases at J, with 3 bases in the middle. As DNA, the CDR3 is TGTGCCAGCAGGAGCTCTGGGGCCAACGTCCTGACTTTC. It specifies CASRSSGANVLTF.

The chain combines TRBV6-6 with TRBJ2-7; D is possibly TRBD1 (6 bases). V was pared by 6 bases and J by 6 bases, with 12 bases between. The CDR3 spans 12 residues. Germline CDR1 reads MNHNY; CDR2 reads SVGAGI (reference sequence). CDR3 coding DNA: TGTGCCAGCAGCGATCGACAGGCCGAGCAGTACTTC. It is translated as CASSDRQAEQYF.

The chain joins TRBV5-1 to TRBJ2-7, with D possibly TRBD1 on 6 matching bases. V was trimmed by 0 bases and J by 0 bases, leaving 13 bases between them. CDR1 SGHRS and CDR2 YFSETQ come from the germline V gene. The CDR3 runs to 16 residues. The CDR3 DNA reads as TGCGCCAGCAGCTTGGCTGGGGGCCCGACCTCCTACGAGCAGTACTTC. Amino acid sequence: CASSLAGGPTSYEQYF.

The rearrangement uses TRBV5-1 and TRBJ2-1, with 9 positions matching TRBD1. Germline V CDR1 and CDR2: SGHRS, YFSETQ. V shed 5 bases, J shed 7 bases, and the junction held 10 bases outside the gene matches. CDR3 length: 15 residues. The CDR3 region has the DNA TGCGCCAGCAGGGAACAGGGGGCCTTGACGAATGAGCAGTTCTTC. It translates to CASREQGALTNEQFF.

The CDR3 sequence is CATSLQSSGGAETQYF. CDR3 DNA: TGTGCCACCAGCCTACAATCTAGCGGGGGGGCCGAGACCCAGTACTTC. This sequence joins TRBV15 and TRBJ2-5, with 12 positions matching TRBD2. V was clipped by 5 bases and J by 5 bases; unmatched bases: 9. The germline CDR1 and CDR2 sequences are LNHNV and YYDKDF (reference sequence). The CDR3 consists of 16 residues.

This clone has just a few counts. The V and J genes are TRBV11-2 and TRBJ2-7; D might be TRBD2 (5 bases). This CDR3 has 15 amino acids. The V end was cut by 4 bases, the J end by 2 bases, with 15 bases between. From germline, CDR1 is SGHAT and CDR2 FQNNGV. DNA of the CDR3: TGTGCCAGCAGCTCATTAAGGGAGCGTACCTACGAGCAGTACTTC. Amino acid sequence: CASSSLRERTYEQYF. Looking up the rest from reference TRBV11-2 and TRBJ2-7 gives the full variable domain: EAGVAQSPRYKIIEKRQSVAFWCNPISGHATLYWYQQILGQGPKLLIQFQNNGVVDDSQLPKDRFSAERLKGVDSTLKIQPAKLEDSAVYLCASSSLRERTYEQYFGPGTRLTVT.

V usage is TRBV7-9 and J usage is TRBJ1-2, with TRBD1 matching 7 bases. CDR1 is SEHNR and CDR2 is FQNEAQ in the germline V gene (reference sequence). V dropped 1 base and J dropped 2; count of bases not matched to a gene: 4. CDR3 length: 15 residues. The CDR3 sequence: CASSLDGGGNYGYTF. The CDR3, as DNA: TGTGCCAGCAGCTTAGATGGAGGGGGCAACTATGGCTACACCTTC.

J is TRBJ1-1 and V is TRBV28; D is unclear. Germline values: CDR1 MDHEN, CDR2 SYDVKM. The CDR3 extends over 13 amino acids. V was trimmed by 8 bases and J by 0 bases, leaving 10 bases between them. The CDR3 here is CASVSEMNTEAFF. The CDR3 DNA is TGTGCCAGCGTTAGTGAGATGAACACTGAAGCTTTCTTT.

This sequence joins TRBV13 and TRBJ1-6, with D perhaps TRBD1 (6 bases). Trimming removed 4 bases from V and 6 bases from J, with 16 bases in between. The length of the CDR3 is 16 residues. From germline, CDR1 is PRHDT and CDR2 FYEKMQ (reference sequence). The DNA for the CDR3 is TGTGCCAGCAGCTCCGGACAGATAGTTCTTAATTCACCCCTCCACTTT. Its translation is CASSSGQIVLNSPLHF.

The chain links TRBV7-6 to TRBJ1-2, with 7 bases lining up with TRBD1. With V trimmed by 5 bases and J by 4 bases, 10 bases remained unmatched. Germline lookup yields CDR1 SGHVS and CDR2 FNYEAQ. This CDR3 contains 15 residues. This CDR3 reads CASSQGQVPLYGYTF. The CDR3 nucleotides are TGTGCCAGCAGCCAAGGACAGGTCCCCCTCTATGGCTACACCTTC.

The chain recombines TRBV27 with TRBJ2-5; 12 nucleotides match TRBD2. The CDR3 length is 15 residues. Germline assignment: CDR1 MNHEY and CDR2 SMNVEV (reference sequence). The J segment lost 5 bases and the V segment lost 4 bases, leaving 5 bases of the junction unmatched. DNA for the CDR3: TGTGCCAGCAGTTCTCTAGCGGGGGGGTCTGAGACCCAGTACTTC. Protein: CASSSLAGGSETQYF.

This chain connects TRBV27 to TRBJ2-3; 7 bases agree with TRBD1. Germline CDR1 and CDR2: MNHEY and SMNVEV (reference sequence). The CDR3 loop spans 17 amino acids. With 4 bases clipped from V and 2 bases from J, the junction kept 12 bases outside the gene matches. The CDR3, as DNA: TGTGCCAGCAGTTCGATTAGGACAGGACTTTCCACAGATACGCAGTATTTT. Protein product: CASSSIRTGLSTDTQYF.

This chain links TRBV13 with TRBJ2-7; 13 bases agree with TRBD2. The ends lost 5 bases at V and 0 bases at J; junction bases unmatched: 4. CDR1 and CDR2 from the germline V gene are PRHDT and FYEKMQ (reference sequence). The CDR3 consists of 16 residues. The CDR3 is CASSQGTSGNSYEQYF. CDR3 DNA sequence: TGTGCCAGCAGCCAAGGGACTAGCGGGAACTCCTACGAGCAGTACTTC.

The V call is TRBV6-5, the J call TRBJ2-7, with a possible D match to TRBD1 (6 bases). Looked up from germline, CDR1 is MNHEY and CDR2 is SVGAGI. The CDR3 has 14 residues. Trimming removed 5 bases at V and 7 bases at J, with 18 bases between. The CDR3 region has the DNA TGTGCCAGCAGTCCTCGACAGGCCCGGCGGGAGCAGTACTTC. Its protein product is CASSPRQARREQYF.

This clone was recorded once. CDR3 sequence: CASSEIGGTNYGYTF. In DNA, the CDR3 is TGTGCCAGCAGTGAAATCGGGGGGACAAACTATGGCTACACCTTC. This sequence joins TRBV25-1 and TRBJ1-2, with D possibly being TRBD1 (6 bases). Germline V gene lookup returns CDR1 MGHDK and CDR2 SYGVNS. The CDR3 runs to 15 residues. Between the trimmed V and J ends, which lost 2 bases and 2 bases, there was a span of 12 bases.

The chain has TRBV27 and TRBJ2-3, with D possibly TRBD2 on 7 matching bases. The germline gives CDR1 MNHEY, CDR2 SMNVEV (reference sequence). The V and J ends lost 3 bases and 4 bases respectively, with 14 bases between them. The length of the CDR3 is 15 residues. Here the CDR3 reads CASSFRGGASDTQYF. The CDR3 nucleotides are TGTGCCAGCAGTTTCCGAGGGGGGGCTTCAGATACGCAGTATTTT.

The rearrangement links TRBV7-3 to TRBJ2-5; D is perhaps TRBD2 (5 bases). Germline loops: CDR1 SGHTA, CDR2 FQGTGA. V lost 4 bases to trimming and J lost 7 bases, with 13 bases between them. This CDR3 is 13 amino acids long. The CDR3 is CASSSHGEGTQYF. Written as DNA, the CDR3 is TGTGCCAGCAGCTCCCACGGAGAGGGGACCCAGTACTTC.

The chain recombines TRBV5-4 with TRBJ2-2, with 10 nucleotides matching TRBD1. The CDR3 is 17 amino acids. Per the germline V gene, CDR1 is SGHNT and CDR2 is YYREEE (reference sequence). With V trimmed by 4 bases and J by 4 bases, 10 bases remained unmatched. CDR3 amino acids: CASSPAGGQGSTGELFF. CDR3 in DNA: TGTGCCAGCAGCCCAGCCGGGGGACAGGGGAGCACCGGGGAGCTGTTTTTT.

This clone occurred once. The chain uses TRBV19 and TRBJ1-6; 9 positions agree with TRBD1. The CDR3 is 15 amino acids. V shed 10 bases, J shed 5 bases, and the junction held 9 bases outside the gene matches. The germline CDR1 and CDR2 sequences are LNHDA and SQIVND (reference sequence). For the CDR3, the DNA is TGTGCCACCACCGGATGGGACAGGGATAATTCACCCCTCCACTTT. Its translation is CATTGWDRDNSPLHF.

This clone was seen once. The chain couples TRBV27 to TRBJ1-2; D is perhaps TRBD1 (5 bases). Germline V gene lookup returns CDR1 MNHEY and CDR2 SMNVEV (reference sequence). This CDR3 is built from 15 residues. Trimming took off 4 bases at V and 7 bases at J, with 19 bases between the two ends. CDR3 bases: TGTGCCAGCAGTTCGCCGGGACTCTCTCTTCGTGGCTACACCTTC. Translated: CASSSPGLSLRGYTF.

The rearrangement uses TRBV4-3 and TRBJ2-7; D remains ambiguous. The CDR3 runs 14 residues. CDR1 LGHNA and CDR2 YSLEER come from the germline V gene. V was trimmed by 0 bases and J by 5 bases, leaving 11 bases between them. This chain's CDR3 is CASSQEAAADEQYF. The DNA for the CDR3 is TGCGCCAGCAGCCAAGAGGCGGCCGCCGACGAGCAGTACTTC.

The V call is TRBV6-1, the J call TRBJ1-2; 9 nucleotides align to TRBD1. Trimming cost V 4 bases and J 8 bases; bases outside gene matches: 11. The length of the CDR3 is 15 residues. Germline values: CDR1 MNHNS, CDR2 SASEGT. The CDR3 loop reads CASSGHPPTGGGYTF. In DNA, the CDR3 is TGTGCCAGCAGTGGCCATCCGCCGACAGGGGGAGGCTACACCTTC.